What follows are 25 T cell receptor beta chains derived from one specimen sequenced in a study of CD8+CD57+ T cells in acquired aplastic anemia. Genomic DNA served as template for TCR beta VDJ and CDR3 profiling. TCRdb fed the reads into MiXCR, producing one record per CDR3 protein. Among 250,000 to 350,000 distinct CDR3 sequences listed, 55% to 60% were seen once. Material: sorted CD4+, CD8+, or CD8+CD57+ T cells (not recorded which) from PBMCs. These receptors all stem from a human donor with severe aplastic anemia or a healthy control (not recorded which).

The CDR3 nucleotides read TGTGCCAGCAGCTTAGCCGGAGGGACAGGCAATCATCCACAGCATTTT. Residues: CASSLAGGTGNHPQHF. This rearrangement joins TRBV7-8 to TRBJ1-5; 8 nucleotides agree with TRBD1. The germline V gene encodes CDR1 SGHVS and CDR2 FQNEAQ. The V segment lost 0 bases and the J segment 13 bases; nucleotides outside the gene matches: 14. The CDR3 runs 16 residues.

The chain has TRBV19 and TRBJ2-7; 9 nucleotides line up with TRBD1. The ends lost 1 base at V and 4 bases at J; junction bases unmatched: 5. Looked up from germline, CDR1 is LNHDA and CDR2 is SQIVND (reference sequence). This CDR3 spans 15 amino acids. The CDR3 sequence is CASSIVSGQGYEQYF. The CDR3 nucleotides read TGTGCCAGTAGTATAGTGTCGGGACAGGGTTACGAGCAGTACTTC.

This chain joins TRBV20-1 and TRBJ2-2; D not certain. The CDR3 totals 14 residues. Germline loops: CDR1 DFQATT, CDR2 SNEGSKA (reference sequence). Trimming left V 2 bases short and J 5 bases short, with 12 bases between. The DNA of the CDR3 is TGCAGTGCTAGACTCCCCCGAGGTACCGGGGAGCTGTTTTTT. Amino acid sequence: CSARLPRGTGELFF.

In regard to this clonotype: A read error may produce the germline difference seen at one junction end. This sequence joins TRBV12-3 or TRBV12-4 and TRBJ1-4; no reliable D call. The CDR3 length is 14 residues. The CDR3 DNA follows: TGTGCCGGCAGTTCACGACTCAGTGGGGAGAAACTGTTTTTT. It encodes CAGSSRLSGEKLFF.

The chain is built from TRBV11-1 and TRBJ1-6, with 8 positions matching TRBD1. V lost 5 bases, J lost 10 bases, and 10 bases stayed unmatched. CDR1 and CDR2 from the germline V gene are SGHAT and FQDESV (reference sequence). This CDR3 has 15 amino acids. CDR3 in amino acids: CASSPARTGRSPLHF. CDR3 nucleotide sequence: TGTGCCAGCAGCCCAGCCCGGACAGGGCGGTCACCCCTCCACTTT.

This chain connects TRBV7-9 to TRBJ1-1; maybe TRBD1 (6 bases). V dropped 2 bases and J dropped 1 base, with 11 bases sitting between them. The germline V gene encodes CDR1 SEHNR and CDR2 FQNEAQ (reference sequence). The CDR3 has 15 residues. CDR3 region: CASSLTGGANTEAFF. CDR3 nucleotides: TGTGCCAGCAGCTTAACGGGGGGCGCGAACACTGAAGCTTTCTTT.

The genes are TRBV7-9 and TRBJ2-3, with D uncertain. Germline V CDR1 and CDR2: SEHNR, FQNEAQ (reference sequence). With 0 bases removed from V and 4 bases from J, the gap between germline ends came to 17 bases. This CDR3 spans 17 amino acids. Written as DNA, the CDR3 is TGTGCCAGCAGCTTAGCTGGACCCCTCTTGTCGGCAGATACGCAGTATTTT. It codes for CASSLAGPLLSADTQYF.

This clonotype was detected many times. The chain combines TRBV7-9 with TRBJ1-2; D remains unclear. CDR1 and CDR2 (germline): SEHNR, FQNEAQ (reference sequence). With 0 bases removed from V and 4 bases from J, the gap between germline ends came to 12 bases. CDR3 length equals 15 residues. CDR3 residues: CASSLAHGVGYGYTF. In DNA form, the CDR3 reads TGTGCCAGCAGCTTAGCGCATGGGGTTGGCTATGGCTACACCTTC.

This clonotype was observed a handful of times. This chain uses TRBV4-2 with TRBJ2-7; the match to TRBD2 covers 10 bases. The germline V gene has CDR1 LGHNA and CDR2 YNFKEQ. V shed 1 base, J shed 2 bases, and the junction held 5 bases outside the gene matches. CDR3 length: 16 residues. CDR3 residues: CASSQVGLAATYEQYF. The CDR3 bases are TGTGCCAGCAGCCAAGTTGGACTAGCGGCAACCTACGAGCAGTACTTC.

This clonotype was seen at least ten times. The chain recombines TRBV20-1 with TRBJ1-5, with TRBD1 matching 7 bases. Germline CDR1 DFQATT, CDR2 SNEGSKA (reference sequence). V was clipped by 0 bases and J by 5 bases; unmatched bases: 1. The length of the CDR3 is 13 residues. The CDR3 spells CSARETGDQPQHF. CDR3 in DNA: TGCAGTGCTAGAGAAACAGGGGATCAGCCCCAGCATTTT.

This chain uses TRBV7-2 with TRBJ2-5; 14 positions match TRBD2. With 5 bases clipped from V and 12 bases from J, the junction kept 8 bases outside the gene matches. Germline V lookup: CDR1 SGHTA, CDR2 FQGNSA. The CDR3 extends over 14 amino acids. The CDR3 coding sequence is TGTGCCAGCAGCCCTCCCGGGACTAGCGGGGGAGAGTACTTC. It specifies CASSPPGTSGGEYF.

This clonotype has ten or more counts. In nucleotides, the CDR3 is TGTGCCAGCAGCTTAGGTTGGGGCAGGGGGGGTGAAAAACTGTTTTTT. Translation: CASSLGWGRGGEKLFF. The rearrangement links TRBV11-1 to TRBJ1-4; 7 bases line up with TRBD1. V trimming: 1 base; J trimming: 7 bases; junction bases outside the gene matches: 9. CDR1 and CDR2 from the germline V gene are SGHAT and FQDESV (reference sequence). CDR3 length: 16 residues.

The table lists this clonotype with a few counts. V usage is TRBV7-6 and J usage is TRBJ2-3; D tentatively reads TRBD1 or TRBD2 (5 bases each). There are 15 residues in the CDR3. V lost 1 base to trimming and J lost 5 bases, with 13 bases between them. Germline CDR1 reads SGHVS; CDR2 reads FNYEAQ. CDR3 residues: CASSLGGVRGDTQYF. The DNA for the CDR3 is TGTGCCAGCAGCTTAGGAGGGGTGAGGGGAGATACGCAGTATTTT.

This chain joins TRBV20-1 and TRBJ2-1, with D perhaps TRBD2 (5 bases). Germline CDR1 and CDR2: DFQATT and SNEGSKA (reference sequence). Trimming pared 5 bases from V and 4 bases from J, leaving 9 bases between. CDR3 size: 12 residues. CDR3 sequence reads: CSAPEVYNEQFF. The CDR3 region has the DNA TGCAGTGCTCCGGAGGTTTACAATGAGCAGTTCTTC.

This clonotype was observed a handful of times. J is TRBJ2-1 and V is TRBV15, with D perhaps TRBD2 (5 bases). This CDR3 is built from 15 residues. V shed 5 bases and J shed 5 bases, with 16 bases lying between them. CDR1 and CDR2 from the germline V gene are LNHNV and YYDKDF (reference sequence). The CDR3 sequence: CATSPAREWDNEQFF. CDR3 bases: TGTGCCACCAGCCCTGCGAGGGAGTGGGACAATGAGCAGTTCTTC. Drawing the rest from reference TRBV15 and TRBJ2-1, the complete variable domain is DAMVIQNPRYQVTQFGKPVTLSCSQTLNHNVMYWYQQKSSQAPKLLFHYYDKDFNNEADTPDNFQSRRPNTSFCFLDIRSPGLGDTAMYLCATSPAREWDNEQFFGPGTRLTVL.

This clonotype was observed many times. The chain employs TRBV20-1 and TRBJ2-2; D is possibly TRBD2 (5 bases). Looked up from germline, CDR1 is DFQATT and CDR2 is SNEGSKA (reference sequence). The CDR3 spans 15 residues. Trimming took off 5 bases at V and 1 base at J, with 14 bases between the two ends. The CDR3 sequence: CSAPFPGKNTGELFF. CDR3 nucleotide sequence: TGCAGTGCTCCCTTCCCCGGGAAGAACACCGGGGAGCTGTTTTTT.

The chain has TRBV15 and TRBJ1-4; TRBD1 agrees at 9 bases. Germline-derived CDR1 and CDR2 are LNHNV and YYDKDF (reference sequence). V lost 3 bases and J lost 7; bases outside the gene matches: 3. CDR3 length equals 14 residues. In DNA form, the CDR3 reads TGTGCCACCAGCAGGGGACAGGGATTTGAAAAACTGTTTTTT. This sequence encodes CATSRGQGFEKLFF.

Written as DNA, the CDR3 is TGTGCCAGCAGCCCGGCGGCTAGCGGGGGAACGCAGTATTTT. Its translation is CASSPAASGGTQYF. This chain uses TRBV7-2 with TRBJ2-3, with 10 bases aligning to TRBD2. Looked up from germline, CDR1 is SGHTA and CDR2 is FQGNSA. Trimming removed 5 bases from V and 9 bases from J; junction bases left unmatched: 8. The CDR3 runs 14 residues.

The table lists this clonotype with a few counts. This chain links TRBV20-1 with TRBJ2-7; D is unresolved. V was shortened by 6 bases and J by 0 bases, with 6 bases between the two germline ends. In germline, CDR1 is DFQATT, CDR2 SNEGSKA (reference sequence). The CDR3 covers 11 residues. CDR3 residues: CSAPSSYEQYF. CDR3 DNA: TGCAGTGCCCCAAGCTCCTACGAGCAGTACTTC.

The CDR3 region has the DNA TGTGCCAGCAGCTTAGGGCGGGGTTCGGGTGAAGCTTTCTTT. Its translation: CASSLGRGSGEAFF. The chain uses TRBV7-9 and TRBJ1-1; D is uncertain. V lost 1 base and J 7 bases, leaving 13 bases between the germline ends. The CDR3 is made up of 14 amino acids. Per the germline V gene, CDR1 is SEHNR and CDR2 is FQNEAQ (reference sequence).

The CDR3 is CAISQTDSYEQYF. CDR3 DNA sequence: TGTGCCATCAGTCAGACGGACTCCTACGAGCAGTACTTC. This sequence joins TRBV10-3 and TRBJ2-7; no definite D call. V lost 5 bases, J lost 0 bases, and 8 bases lay in between. This CDR3 region has 13 residues. Germline assignment: CDR1 ENHRY and CDR2 SYGVKD.

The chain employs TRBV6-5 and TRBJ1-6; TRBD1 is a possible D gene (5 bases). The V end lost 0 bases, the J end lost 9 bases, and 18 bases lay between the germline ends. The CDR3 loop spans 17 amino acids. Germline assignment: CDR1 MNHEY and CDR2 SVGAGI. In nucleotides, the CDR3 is TGTGCCAGCAGTTACTCGCCGGGCCAATGGGGGGGTTCACCCCTCCACTTT. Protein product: CASSYSPGQWGGSPLHF.

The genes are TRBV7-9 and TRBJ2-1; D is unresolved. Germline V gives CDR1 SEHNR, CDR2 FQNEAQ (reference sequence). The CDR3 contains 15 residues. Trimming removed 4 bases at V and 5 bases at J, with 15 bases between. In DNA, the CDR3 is TGTGCCAGCAGCTCCGTGATCGAGAGTAACAATGAGCAGTTCTTC. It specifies CASSSVIESNNEQFF.

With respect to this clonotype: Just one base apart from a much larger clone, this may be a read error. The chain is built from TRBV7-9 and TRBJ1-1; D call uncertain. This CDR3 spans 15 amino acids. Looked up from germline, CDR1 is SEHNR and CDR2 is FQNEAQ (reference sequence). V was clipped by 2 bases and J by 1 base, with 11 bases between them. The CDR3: CASSLSGLSNTEAFF. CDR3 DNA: TGTGCCAGCAGCTTAAGCGGGTTATCGAACACTGAAGCTTTCTTT.

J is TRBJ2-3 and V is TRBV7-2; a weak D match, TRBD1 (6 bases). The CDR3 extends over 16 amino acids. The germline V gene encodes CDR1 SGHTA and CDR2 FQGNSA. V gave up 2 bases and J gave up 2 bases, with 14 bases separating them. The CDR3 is CASSLIAGVYTDTQYF. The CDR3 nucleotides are TGTGCCAGCAGCTTAATTGCAGGGGTCTACACAGATACGCAGTATTTT.